The rows below give T cell receptor beta chains drawn from one sample of a study of a mutant IDH1 vaccine in newly diagnosed glioma. These receptors are not linked to any known antigen. Measured with immunoSEQ multiplex PCR; TCRdb has only the in-frame clones, and not every one. The repertoire consists of roughly 76,000 clones, with approximately 85% occurring once and the leading ten covering 2% to 2.5%. The sample consisted of PBMCs, taken from a glioma patient whose treatment included an IDH1 peptide vaccine. The receptors were gathered from a young man with glioma. Some clones in this sample may be carry-over from other donors' samples. Each CDR3 is given with its conserved first and last residue. A D gene is named only where the DNA matches it firmly. The size of a clone is reported for some rows only, either as once, few or many, or as a class for expanded clones.

J gene	D gene	clone size	V gene	CDR3 protein	CDR3 DNA
TRBJ1-1	TRBD1	NA	TRBV29-1	CSVRRQGATENTEAFF	TGCAGCGTGAGGAGACAGGGGGCTACGGAGAACACTGAAGCTTTCTTT
TRBJ2-7	TRBD1	NA	TRBV27	CASSTGTGGYEQYF	TGTGCCAGCAGTACCGGGACAGGGGGATACGAGCAGTACTTC
TRBJ2-3	TRBD2	NA	TRBV5-1	CASSLSPGGEGFADTQYF	TGCGCCAGCAGCTTGAGCCCCGGTGGGGAGGGCTTTGCAGATACGCAGTATTTT
TRBJ2-1	NA	NA	TRBV29-1	CSVASYNEQFF	TGCAGCGTCGCCTCCTACAATGAGCAGTTCTTC
TRBJ2-5	NA	few	TRBV5-1	CASSLIGRETQYF	TGCGCCAGCAGTCTGATAGGGCGTGAGACCCAGTACTTC
TRBJ1-5	NA	NA	TRBV30	CAWSSISKGNQPQHF	TGTGCCTGGAGTTCGATCTCCAAGGGCAATCAGCCCCAGCATTTT
TRBJ1-1	NA	few	TRBV30	CAWSGFSSTEAFF	TGTGCCTGGTCAGGGTTCTCGAGCACTGAAGCTTTCTTT
TRBJ2-3	TRBD2	NA	TRBV7-2	CASSFVAGGTDTQYF	TGTGCCAGCAGCTTCGTAGCGGGGGGCACAGATACGCAGTATTTT
TRBJ1-1	NA	few	TRBV4-1	CASSQLRAEGTEAFF	TGCGCCAGCAGCCAACTTAGGGCGGAGGGCACTGAAGCTTTCTTT
TRBJ2-1	NA	NA	TRBV7-9	CASSLRARDEQFF	TGTGCCAGCAGCTTGAGGGCCAGGGATGAGCAGTTCTTC
TRBJ2-1	NA	NA	TRBV1	CTSSLAKDEQFF	TGCACCAGCTCCCTAGCAAAGGATGAGCAGTTCTTC
TRBJ1-3	NA	NA	TRBV6-4	CASSELRGTDTSGNTIYF	TGTGCCAGCAGTGAGCTTAGAGGTACAGACACCTCTGGAAACACCATATATTTT
TRBJ2-5	TRBD2	NA	TRBV28	CASSLGPSGGGETQYF	TGTGCCAGCAGCCTGGGTCCTAGCGGGGGAGGGGAGACCCAGTACTTC
TRBJ1-6	NA	few	TRBV7-6	CASASYYSPLHF	TGTGCCAGCGCCAGCTATTATTCACCCCTCCACTTT
TRBJ1-2	NA	NA	TRBV28	CASSSVGEWYGYTF	TGTGCCAGCAGTTCAGTTGGTGAGTGGTATGGCTACACCTTC
TRBJ2-3	TRBD2	NA	TRBV27	CASSFWGLAGTGTDTQYF	TGTGCCAGCAGTTTCTGGGGACTAGCGGGAACGGGCACAGATACGCAGTATTTT
TRBJ2-7	NA	once	TRBV19	CASSADSLGEQYF	TGTGCCAGTAGTGCCGACAGCCTGGGGGAGCAGTACTTC
TRBJ2-5	NA	NA	TRBV7-9	CASSERQGIRETQYF	TGTGCCAGCAGCGAGCGCCAAGGGATTCGGGAGACCCAGTACTTC
TRBJ1-2	NA	NA	TRBV2	CASYELDRLVDRGYTF	TGTGCCAGCTATGAGTTGGACCGCCTTGTGGATCGCGGCTACACCTTC
TRBJ1-1	NA	NA	TRBV6-4	CASSEQVGTEAFF	TGTGCCAGCAGTGAACAGGTCGGCACTGAAGCTTTCTTT
TRBJ1-3	NA	NA	TRBV19	CASSDLQGGNTIYF	TGTGCCAGTAGCGATCTCCAAGGGGGAAACACCATATATTTT
TRBJ2-3	NA	NA	TRBV4-3	CASSQEAQGGDTQYF	TGCGCCAGCAGCCAAGAGGCCCAGGGAGGAGATACGCAGTATTTT
TRBJ2-5	NA	NA	TRBV5-8	CASSLLGRKQETQYF	TGTGCCAGCAGCTTGTTGGGACGGAAGCAAGAGACCCAGTACTTC
TRBJ2-1	TRBD2	NA	TRBV9	CASSPPGLAGYNEQFF	TGTGCCAGCAGCCCGCCGGGACTAGCGGGTTACAATGAGCAGTTCTTC
TRBJ1-6	NA	NA	TRBV30	CAWSVSGGGSPLHF	TGTGCCTGGAGTGTATCCGGGGGCGGTTCACCCCTCCACTTT
TRBJ1-6	TRBD1	NA	TRBV30	CAWSGLGQGNSPLHF	TGTGCCTGGAGTGGCTTGGGACAGGGAAATTCACCCCTCCACTTT
TRBJ1-5	NA	NA	TRBV30	CAWSASSNQPQHF	TGTGCCTGGAGTGCCAGCAGCAATCAGCCCCAGCATTTT
TRBJ2-3	NA	once	TRBV2	CASTRTDTQYF	TGTGCCAGCACGCGCACAGATACGCAGTATTTT
TRBJ1-1	NA	NA	TRBV14	CASSQDEWPGTEAFF	TGTGCCAGCAGCCAAGATGAGTGGCCGGGAACTGAAGCTTTCTTT
TRBJ1-2	TRBD1	few	TRBV6-1	CASSGPTLTGSYGYTF	TGTGCCAGCAGTGGCCCCACCTTGACAGGGAGCTATGGCTACACCTTC
TRBJ2-1	NA	NA	TRBV18	CASSPPLAITPLNEQFF	TGTGCCAGCTCACCCCCTCTAGCGATTACCCCCCTCAATGAGCAGTTCTTC
TRBJ1-5	TRBD1	NA	TRBV28	CATGQINQPQHF	TGTGCCACGGGACAGATCAATCAGCCCCAGCATTTT
TRBJ2-7	TRBD1	NA	TRBV9	CASSVTSRGYEQYF	TGTGCCAGCAGCGTAACGTCCAGGGGGTACGAGCAGTACTTC
TRBJ2-3	NA	NA	TRBV2	CASIRVQEGTQYF	TGTGCCAGCATAAGGGTTCAGGAGGGTACGCAGTATTTT
TRBJ2-7	NA	NA	TRBV15	CATSRDFVGAGEQYF	TGTGCCACCAGCAGAGATTTTGTGGGGGCAGGGGAGCAGTACTTC
TRBJ1-2	TRBD1	NA	TRBV5-1	CASSEGQGSGYTF	TGCGCCAGCAGCGAGGGACAGGGAAGTGGCTACACCTTC
TRBJ2-5	NA	NA	TRBV20-1	CSAWQETQYF	TGCAGTGCTTGGCAAGAGACCCAGTACTTC
TRBJ2-7	NA	NA	TRBV28	CASSQQHEQYF	TGTGCCAGCAGTCAACAACACGAGCAGTACTTC
TRBJ2-1	NA	NA	TRBV27	CASSPPLAGSYNEQFF	TGTGCCAGCAGTCCCCCTTTAGCTGGCTCCTACAATGAGCAGTTCTTC
TRBJ2-7	TRBD1	NA	TRBV27	CASGVLRGQYEQYF	TGTGCCAGCGGTGTACTAAGGGGGCAATACGAGCAGTACTTC
TRBJ1-2	NA	few	TRBV28	CASSFSSYGYTF	TGTGCCAGCAGTTTTTCTTCCTATGGCTACACCTTC
TRBJ1-2	TRBD1	NA	TRBV10-3	CAINSDRGPNYGYTF	TGTGCCATCAACTCTGACAGGGGACCTAACTATGGCTACACCTTC
TRBJ2-3	TRBD1	NA	TRBV30	CAWSATGGRPDTQYF	TGTGCCTGGAGTGCGACAGGGGGGCGCCCAGATACGCAGTATTTT
TRBJ2-1	NA	NA	TRBV11-3	CASSASTYNEQFF	TGTGCCAGCAGCGCGTCTACCTACAATGAGCAGTTCTTC
TRBJ2-1	TRBD1	NA	TRBV11-2	CASSLGTGLMVEQFF	TGTGCCAGCAGCTTAGGGACAGGCCTCATGGTAGAGCAGTTCTTC
TRBJ2-1	NA	NA	TRBV6-1	CASISTGPNNEQFF	TGTGCCAGCATTAGTACAGGGCCGAACAATGAGCAGTTCTTC
TRBJ1-1	NA	medium-sized	TRBV5-1	CASTPGRGRNTEAFF	TGCGCCAGCACCCCCGGCAGGGGACGGAACACTGAAGCTTTCTTT
TRBJ2-7	NA	NA	TRBV30	CAWTLGDFGEQYF	TGTGCCTGGACGCTGGGGGATTTTGGCGAGCAGTACTTC
TRBJ2-1	TRBD2	NA	TRBV6-4	CASSDLAGKVNEQFF	TGTGCCAGCAGTGACCTAGCGGGTAAGGTGAATGAGCAGTTCTTC
TRBJ1-1	TRBD1	NA	TRBV29-1	CSVQGVLMNTEAFF	TGCAGCGTTCAGGGGGTCCTCATGAACACTGAAGCTTTCTTT
TRBJ2-1	TRBD2	NA	TRBV5-1	CASSRGDSGGSYNEQFF	TGCGCCAGCAGCCGAGGAGATAGCGGGGGTTCCTACAATGAGCAGTTCTTC
TRBJ2-1	TRBD2	NA	TRBV18	CASSLARPAGANEQFF	TGTGCCAGCTCACTAGCCAGGCCAGCGGGGGCCAATGAGCAGTTCTTC
TRBJ1-4	NA	NA	TRBV5-4	CASSGGPNEKLFF	TGTGCCAGCAGCGGCGGGCCTAATGAAAAACTGTTTTTT
TRBJ2-1	TRBD2	NA	TRBV9	CASSRRPTSGATNEQFF	TGTGCCAGCAGCCGGAGGCCGACTAGCGGGGCAACGAATGAGCAGTTCTTC
TRBJ1-6	TRBD1	NA	TRBV15	CATSRSQGVGSPLHF	TGTGCCACCAGCAGATCACAGGGGGTGGGATCACCCCTCCACTTT